The clone carrying this T cell receptor (beta chain) was seen only a few times. No antigen is known for it. The record originates from a study of T cells in Graves' hyperthyroidism and ophthalmopathy. Findings and limits, study-wide: Most expanded thyroid clonotypes above 0.001 also appeared in blood. The model's output predicted ophthalmopathy at a median of roughly 6.9 months prior to onset.

V was trimmed by 5 bases and J by 7 bases, leaving 11 bases between them. This CDR3 comprises 13 residues. The V gene's germline CDR1 is MNHEY and CDR2 SMNVEV (reference sequence). The investigators amplified TCR beta CDR3 regions from RNA transcripts. First-round RT-PCR targeting the TCR CDR3 was performed with the HTBI primer set. One entry per CDR3 protein results from TCRdb running MiXCR on the multiplex PCR reads. The sample consists of 600,000 to 900,000 distinct CDR3 sequences, about 15% of them appearing once. This sample holds PBMCs from about 10 ml fresh peripheral blood. The sequenced sample was blood. This TCR came from a man aged 18 to 35 with Graves' hyperthyroidism. The chain carries TRBV27 and TRBJ1-4, with TRBD1 as a possible D gene (5 bases). The CDR3 bases are TGTGCCAGCAGTCCACGACAGATTGAAAAACTGTTTTTT. Amino acid sequence: CASSPRQIEKLFF. Supplemented by reference TRBV27 and TRBJ1-4, the full variable domain reads EAQVTQNPRYLITVTGKKLTVTCSQNMNHEYMSWYRQDPGLGLRQIYYSMNVEVTDKGDVPEGYKVSRKEKRNFPLILESPSPNQTSLYFCASSPRQIEKLFFGSGTQLSVL.